These 8 T cell receptor beta chains share one sample of origin, sequenced in a study of graft-versus-host responses after intestinal transplantation (dated by TCRdb to 2020 to 2022). Receptor amplification or capture employed the immunoSEQ multiplex PCR assay. Entries here come from immuneACCESS through TCRdb and include only in-frame sequences with V and J called. Some clones fail to appear in such tables; in the studies checked, an unresolved V gene covers under half of the shortfall, and the cause of the remainder is unknown. In all, the sample holds around 40,000 clones, and roughly four fifths of those were seen once. About 4% of the sample rests with the top ten. Sequenced material: PBMCs, taken 1070 days after transplant. Source of these receptors: a human patient who received an intestinal transplant, so some T cells may come from the graft donor.

CDR3 bases: TGTGCCACCAGGGATTTGGGAGATACGCAGTATTTT. This translates into CATRDLGDTQYF. V and J are TRBV15 and TRBJ2-3; the D is unclear. Trimming took 6 bases from V and 5 from J, leaving 9 bases between them. Per germline, CDR1 LNHNV and CDR2 YYDKDF (reference sequence). CDR3 length: 12 residues.

This chain connects TRBV5-1 to TRBJ1-4, with a possible D match to TRBD1 (5 bases). The germline CDR1 and CDR2 sequences are SGHRS and YFSETQ. The CDR3 totals 15 residues. The V end lost 2 bases, the J end lost 5 bases, and 13 bases lay between the germline ends. The CDR3 DNA is TGCGCCAGCAGCTTTGGAGACAGCCGAAATGAAAAACTGTTTTTT. Protein product: CASSFGDSRNEKLFF.

The rearrangement links TRBV6-1 to TRBJ2-7, with a weak D call TRBD2 (5 bases). Germline assignment: CDR1 MNHNS and CDR2 SASEGT. The CDR3 consists of 15 residues. V was clipped by 4 bases and J by 0 bases, with 13 bases between them. The CDR3 DNA follows: TGTGCCAGCAGTGGAGGGTCGGCGAGCTCCTACGAGCAGTACTTC. Its protein is CASSGGSASSYEQYF.

The V and J genes are TRBV5-6 and TRBJ2-4, with D perhaps given as TRBD1 or TRBD2 (6 bases each). This CDR3 is 15 amino acids long. Between the trimmed V and J ends, which lost 4 bases and 7 bases, there was a span of 18 bases. Germline CDR1 SGHDT, CDR2 YYEEEE. CDR3 amino acids: CASSRLVRGRNIQYF. The CDR3, as DNA: TGTGCCAGCAGCCGCCTTGTACGGGGGCGGAACATTCAGTACTTC.

The rearrangement links TRBV29-1 to TRBJ2-1; TRBD2 matches 7 bases. CDR3 size: 12 residues. From germline, CDR1 is SQVTM and CDR2 ANQGSEA. Germline trimming cut 5 bases from V and 10 bases from J; bases unmatched to any gene: 8. Here the CDR3 DNA reads TGCAGCGTTCCGGGACTATCAAGCGAGCAGTTCTTC. As protein: CSVPGLSSEQFF.

V and J are TRBV27 and TRBJ2-5; 11 bases are a match to TRBD2. CDR3 length equals 16 residues. With 10 bases clipped from V and 5 bases from J, the junction kept 15 bases outside the gene matches. The germline CDR1 and CDR2 sequences are MNHEY and SMNVEV (reference sequence). The CDR3 spells CATRSIAGGHFETQYF. The CDR3 DNA reads as TGTGCCACCCGGTCTATAGCGGGGGGGCATTTTGAGACCCAGTACTTC.

This rearrangement joins TRBV7-9 to TRBJ2-5, with TRBD1 matching over 9 bases. J gave up 7 bases and V 0 bases, and 6 bases lay outside the gene matches. The germline V gene has CDR1 SEHNR and CDR2 FQNEAQ (reference sequence). The CDR3 has 15 residues. CDR3 loop: CASSLAGQGWGTQYF. The CDR3 bases are TGTGCCAGCAGCTTAGCGGGACAGGGATGGGGGACCCAGTACTTC.

The chain links TRBV7-2 to TRBJ2-7, with 13 bases lining up with TRBD2. This CDR3 has 15 residues. V dropped 5 bases and J dropped 3; count of bases not matched to a gene: 4. Germline V gives CDR1 SGHTA, CDR2 FQGNSA. The CDR3 sequence is CASSRRLAGGYEQYF. The DNA for the CDR3 is TGTGCCAGCAGCCGACGACTAGCGGGAGGCTACGAGCAGTACTTC.